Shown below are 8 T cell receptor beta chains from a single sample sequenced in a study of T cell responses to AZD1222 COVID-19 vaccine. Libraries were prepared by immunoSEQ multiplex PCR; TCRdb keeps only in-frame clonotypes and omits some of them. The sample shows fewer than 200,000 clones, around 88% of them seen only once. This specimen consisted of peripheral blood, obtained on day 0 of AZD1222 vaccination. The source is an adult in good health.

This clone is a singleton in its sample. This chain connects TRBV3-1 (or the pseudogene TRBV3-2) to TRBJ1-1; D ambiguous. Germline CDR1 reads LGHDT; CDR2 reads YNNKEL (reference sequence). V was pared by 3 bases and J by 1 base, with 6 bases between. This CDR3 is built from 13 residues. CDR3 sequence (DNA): TGTGCCAGCAGCCAGTTTGGGAACACTGAAGCTTTCTTT. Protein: CASSQFGNTEAFF.

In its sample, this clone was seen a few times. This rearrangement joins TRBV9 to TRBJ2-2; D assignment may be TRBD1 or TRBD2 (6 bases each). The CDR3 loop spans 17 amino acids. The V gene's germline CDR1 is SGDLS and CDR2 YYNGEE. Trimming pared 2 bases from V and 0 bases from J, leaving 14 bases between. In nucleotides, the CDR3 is TGTGCCAGCAGCGTTAGGGGGGTAGCGGCGAACACCGGGGAGCTGTTTTTT. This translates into CASSVRGVAANTGELFF.

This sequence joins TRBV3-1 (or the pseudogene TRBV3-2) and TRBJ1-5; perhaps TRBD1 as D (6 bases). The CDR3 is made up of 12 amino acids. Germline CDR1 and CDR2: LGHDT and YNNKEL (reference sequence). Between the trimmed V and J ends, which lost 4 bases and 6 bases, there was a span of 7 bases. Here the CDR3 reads CASSPRGQPQHF. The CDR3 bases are TGTGCCAGCAGCCCCAGGGGTCAGCCCCAGCATTTT.

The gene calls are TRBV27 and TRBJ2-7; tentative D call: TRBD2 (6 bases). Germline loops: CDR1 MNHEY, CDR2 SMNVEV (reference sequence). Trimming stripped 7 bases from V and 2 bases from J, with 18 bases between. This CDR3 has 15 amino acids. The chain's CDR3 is CASIPAGNNAYEQYF. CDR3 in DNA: TGTGCCAGCATTCCTGCGGGGAATAACGCCTACGAGCAGTACTTC.

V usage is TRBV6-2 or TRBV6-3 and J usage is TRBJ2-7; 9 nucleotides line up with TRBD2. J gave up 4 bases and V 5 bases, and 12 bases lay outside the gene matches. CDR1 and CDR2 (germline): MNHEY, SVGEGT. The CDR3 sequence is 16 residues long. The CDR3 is CASSTLVGAGGYEQYF. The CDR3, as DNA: TGTGCCAGCAGTACCCTAGTTGGAGCGGGAGGATACGAGCAGTACTTC.

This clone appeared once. This CDR3 reads CASSLDGGPYNEQFF. CDR3 in DNA: TGTGCCAGCAGCTTAGACGGTGGACCCTACAATGAGCAGTTCTTC. The chain uses TRBV11-3 and TRBJ2-1; D remains ambiguous. Germline V CDR1 and CDR2: SGHNT, YENEEA. The CDR3 totals 15 residues. Between the trimmed V and J ends, which lost 0 bases and 2 bases, there was a span of 8 bases.

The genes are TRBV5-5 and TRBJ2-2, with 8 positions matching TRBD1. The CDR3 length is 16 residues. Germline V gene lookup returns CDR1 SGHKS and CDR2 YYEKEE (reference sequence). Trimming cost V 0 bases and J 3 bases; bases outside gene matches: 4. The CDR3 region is CASSLAGGAYTGELFF. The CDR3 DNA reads TGTGCCAGCAGCTTGGCAGGGGGCGCGTACACCGGGGAGCTGTTTTTT.

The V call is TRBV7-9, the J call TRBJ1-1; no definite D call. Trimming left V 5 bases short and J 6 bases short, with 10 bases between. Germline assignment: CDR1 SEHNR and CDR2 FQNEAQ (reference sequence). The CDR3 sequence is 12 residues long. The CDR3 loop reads CASSTYQPEAFF. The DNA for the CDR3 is TGTGCCAGCAGCACCTATCAACCTGAAGCTTTCTTT.